Given below is one TCR beta chain in context. Its antigen is unidentified. This entry is derived from a study of cytomegalovirus exposure and HLA in healthy donors. Across the whole study: Later, an analysis reported that the 120 or so validation repertoires had used the same platform as the approximately 690 first-cohort repertoires.

Sequencing used immunoSEQ multiplex PCR; TCRdb keeps in-frame clones, though not all of them. The top ten clones hold 3.5% to 5% of a sample with over 120,000 clones, around 90% of them seen once. Study-wide results and caveats: The classifier reportedly diagnosed cytomegalovirus status with high specificity and sensitivity. Listed as cytomegalovirus-associated were 150 or so TCR beta chains.

Looked up from germline, CDR1 is KGHSH and CDR2 is LQKENI. The ends were cut back, 6 bases at V and 6 bases at J, with 13 bases in the middle. The CDR3 spans 13 residues. The V and J genes are TRBV18 and TRBJ2-3; D is undetermined. The sequence derives from a man younger than 35 in good health and CMV-seropositive. Material for sequencing was PBMCs. The CDR3 DNA reads as TGTGCCAGCTCCCCTACAGTCCCGGATACGCAGTATTTT. It translates to CASSPTVPDTQYF.